The 10 T cell receptor beta chains presented below share a single source sample, sequenced in a study of CD8+CD57+ T cells in acquired aplastic anemia. The template for TCR beta VDJ and CDR3 sequence profiling was genomic DNA. Each CDR3 protein gets one entry after TCRdb re-called the reads with MiXCR. Here the sample spans roughly 180,000 distinct CDR3 sequences, 45% to 60% being singletons. Previously, flow cytometry had revealed CD8+CD57+ cell expansion in the patients chosen for sequencing. The sequenced sample was sorted CD4+, CD8+, or CD8+CD57+ T cells (not recorded which) from PBMCs. The receptors shown here come from a human donor with aplastic anemia.

The sample holds many counts of this clonotype. CDR3 nucleotide sequence: TGTGCCAGCAGTGACGGGACTAGCGGGGGGAAATCCTACGAGCAGTACTTC. The encoded protein is CASSDGTSGGKSYEQYF. The V and J genes are TRBV6-4 and TRBJ2-7; 15 positions match TRBD2. CDR3 length: 17 amino acids. The germline gives CDR1 MRHNA, CDR2 SNTAGT. Trimming removed 2 bases from V and 1 base from J; junction bases left unmatched: 3.

The V and J genes are TRBV12-3 or TRBV12-4 and TRBJ1-2; D is perhaps TRBD1 (5 bases). V lost 8 bases to trimming and J lost 6 bases, with 16 bases between them. The CDR3 spans 13 residues. In DNA form, the CDR3 reads TGTGCCAGCGAGCCTCAGCGAGGGGATGGCTACACCTTC. It yields the protein CASEPQRGDGYTF.

The V and J genes are TRBV20-1 and TRBJ1-2; 7 bases line up with TRBD1. J lost 4 bases, V lost 1 base, and 6 bases had no gene match. CDR3 length: 14 residues. The germline V gene encodes CDR1 DFQATT and CDR2 SNEGSKA (reference sequence). The DNA of the CDR3 is TGCAGTGCTAGAGGGGCAGGGGGTGCCTATGGCTACACCTTC. This encodes CSARGAGGAYGYTF.

The V and J genes are TRBV11-1 and TRBJ2-7, with 7 bases matching TRBD2. V shed 6 bases and J 4 bases; nucleotides not matched to a gene: 15. The CDR3 spans 16 residues. Germline V gene data show CDR1 as SGHAT and CDR2 as FQDESV (reference sequence). The CDR3 region has the DNA TGTGCCAGCAGTCTCTCGGGGGGAGAGGGGAGTTACGAGCAGTACTTC. Translated, it gives CASSLSGGEGSYEQYF.

This clonotype was counted ten times or more. This chain joins TRBV12-3 or TRBV12-4 and TRBJ2-7, with D perhaps matching TRBD1 or TRBD2 (5 bases each). The CDR3 is 14 amino acids. Between the trimmed V and J ends, which lost 6 bases and 3 bases, there was a span of 15 bases. The CDR3 bases are TGTGCCAGCAGAGACCGGGACGGTGTCTACGAGCAGTACTTC. Translating it yields CASRDRDGVYEQYF.

This clonotype occurred many times. The chain recombines TRBV15 with TRBJ2-1, with D possibly called TRBD1 or TRBD2 (6 bases each). The CDR3 sequence is 13 residues long. CDR1 and CDR2 (germline): LNHNV, YYDKDF (reference sequence). V was shortened by 2 bases and J by 8 bases, with 10 bases between the two germline ends. The CDR3 DNA is TGTGCCACCAGCAGACCCGGGGGCGATGAGCAGTTCTTC. Protein sequence: CATSRPGGDEQFF. The complete variable domain, with remaining parts taken from reference TRBV15 and TRBJ2-1, reads DAMVIQNPRYQVTQFGKPVTLSCSQTLNHNVMYWYQQKSSQAPKLLFHYYDKDFNNEADTPDNFQSRRPNTSFCFLDIRSPGLGDTAMYLCATSRPGGDEQFFGPGTRLTVL.

The V and J genes are TRBV20-1 and TRBJ2-5; maybe TRBD2 (5 bases). The CDR3 has 14 residues. V lost 3 bases to trimming and J lost 3 bases, with 14 bases between them. In germline, CDR1 is DFQATT, CDR2 SNEGSKA (reference sequence). The CDR3 here is CSARVPPAEETQYF. The CDR3 bases are TGCAGTGCTAGGGTCCCACCAGCGGAAGAGACCCAGTACTTC.

A few counts support this clonotype. Here the CDR3 DNA reads TGCAGTGCTCCGGACTTGAACTATGGCTACACCTTC. This sequence encodes CSAPDLNYGYTF. The chain uses TRBV20-1 and TRBJ1-2; D unresolved. Trimming pared 5 bases from V and 2 bases from J, leaving 9 bases between. Germline V gene data show CDR1 as DFQATT and CDR2 as SNEGSKA (reference sequence). The CDR3 runs to 12 residues.

The table lists this clonotype with many counts. V and J are TRBV5-6 and TRBJ1-2; a weak D match, TRBD1 (6 bases). Germline CDR1 is SGHDT and CDR2 is YYEEEE. The CDR3 length is 14 residues. Trimming took 1 base from V and 4 from J, leaving 11 bases between them. The CDR3 region has the DNA TGTGCCAGCAGCTTGCAGGGGTTTAGCTATGGCTACACCTTC. Translation: CASSLQGFSYGYTF. Supplemented by reference TRBV5-6 and TRBJ1-2, the full variable domain reads DAGVTQSPTHLIKTRGQQVTLRCSPKSGHDTVSWYQQALGQGPQFIFQYYEEEERQRGNFPDRFSGHQFPNYSSELNVNALLLGDSALYLCASSLQGFSYGYTFGSGTRLTVV.

This clonotype was detected only once. This chain links TRBV9 with TRBJ2-2; 10 positions agree with TRBD1. With V trimmed by 10 bases and J by 7 bases, 7 bases remained unmatched. Germline CDR1 SGDLS, CDR2 YYNGEE. The CDR3 extends over 13 amino acids. CDR3 amino acids: CAPGTGAGGELFF. The CDR3 nucleotides are TGTGCCCCCGGGACAGGGGCCGGCGGGGAGCTGTTTTTT.